Below are 31 T cell receptor beta chains sequenced from a single sample in a study of a mutant IDH1 vaccine in newly diagnosed glioma. These receptors have no identified antigens. Using immunoSEQ multiplex PCR, the repertoire was profiled, and TCRdb retains in-frame clones only, with some absent. The sample carries about 56,000 clones, just under 90% recorded once. Regarding time point: week 5, during vaccination. It was 300 ug of mutant IDH1 20-mer peptide that made up each vaccine dose, given with topical imiquimod. The starting material was PBMCs, obtained from a glioma patient whose treatment included an IDH1 peptide vaccine. The receptors stem from a woman aged 40 to 50 with glioma.

The chain employs TRBV6-5 and TRBJ2-3; the match to TRBD2 covers 7 bases. Germline V gene lookup returns CDR1 MNHEY and CDR2 SVGAGI. V lost 6 bases to trimming and J lost 2 bases; unmatched junction nucleotides: 8. The CDR3 extends over 15 amino acids. The CDR3 coding sequence is TGTGCCAGCAGCCCTCGCGGGGGAATCACAGATACGCAGTATTTT. Translation: CASSPRGGITDTQYF.

This clone was found once. The chain has TRBV7-2 and TRBJ1-1, with D unresolved. This CDR3 has 14 residues. Per germline, CDR1 SGHTA and CDR2 FQGNSA. V shed 5 bases and J shed 1 base, with 11 bases lying between them. CDR3 nucleotide sequence: TGTGCCAGCAGCCCTAGACGGGAGAACACTGAAGCTTTCTTT. Encoded protein: CASSPRRENTEAFF.

The rearrangement joins TRBV7-4 to TRBJ1-2, with D uncertain. V lost 2 bases, J lost 4 bases, and 14 bases lay in between. Germline V gives CDR1 SGHVT, CDR2 SQSDAQ. The CDR3 is 15 amino acids. For the CDR3, the DNA is TGTGCCAGCAGCTTAAGCCCACCTTCCCCCTATGGCTACACCTTC. It codes for CASSLSPPSPYGYTF.

This chain joins TRBV5-1 and TRBJ1-1; TRBD1 matches 9 bases. The CDR3 has 16 amino acids. Germline V gene lookup returns CDR1 SGHRS and CDR2 YFSETQ. The V and J ends lost 0 bases and 2 bases, in that order; junction bases with no gene match: 5. CDR3 DNA: TGCGCCAGCAGCTTGGACGGGACAGGGTCAAACACTGAAGCTTTCTTT. Translating it yields CASSLDGTGSNTEAFF.

The V call is TRBV19, the J call TRBJ2-3; 9 nucleotides match TRBD2. Germline V gives CDR1 LNHDA, CDR2 SQIVND (reference sequence). CDR3 length: 16 amino acids. Trimming cost V 9 bases and J 5 bases; bases outside gene matches: 15. The chain's CDR3 is CASSEAGGARRDTQYF. CDR3 bases: TGTGCCAGCTCCGAAGCGGGGGGCGCCCGTAGAGATACGCAGTATTTT. Supplemented by reference TRBV19 and TRBJ2-3, the full variable domain reads DGGITQSPKYLFRKEGQNVTLSCEQNLNHDAMYWYRQDPGQGLRLIYYSQIVNDFQKGDIAEGYSVSREKKESFPLTVTSAQKNPTAFYLCASSEAGGARRDTQYFGPGTRLTVL.

This clone appeared a single time. The chain carries TRBV7-9 and TRBJ2-7, with 11 bases aligning to TRBD2. Germline-derived CDR1 and CDR2 are SEHNR and FQNEAQ (reference sequence). Trimming at V came to 5 bases and at J to 4 bases, leaving 4 bases not matched to a gene. CDR3 length: 14 amino acids. The CDR3 nucleotides are TGTGCCAGCAGCAGCACTAGCGGGAGATACGAGCAGTACTTC. Residues: CASSSTSGRYEQYF.

The rearrangement joins TRBV10-2 to TRBJ1-1; perhaps TRBD1 as D (5 bases). This CDR3 is built from 14 residues. Germline V gives CDR1 WSHSY, CDR2 SAAADI. Trimming removed 6 bases at V and 0 bases at J, with 11 bases between. The CDR3 loop is CASRGQGLNTEAFF. The DNA for the CDR3 is TGCGCCAGCAGGGGGCAGGGTTTGAACACTGAAGCTTTCTTT.

This clone was recorded once. The gene calls are TRBV20-1 and TRBJ1-2; tentatively, D is TRBD1 (5 bases). The CDR3 contains 11 residues. CDR1 and CDR2 from the germline V gene are DFQATT and SNEGSKA (reference sequence). The V end was cut by 3 bases, the J end by 4 bases, with 6 bases between. CDR3 amino acids: CSARTAYGYTF. The DNA for the CDR3 is TGCAGTGCTAGGACAGCCTATGGCTACACCTTC.

The CDR3 loop is CSVDNPDNYGYTF. CDR3 bases: TGCAGCGTTGACAACCCAGATAACTATGGCTACACCTTC. The chain is built from TRBV29-1 and TRBJ1-2, with D hard to call. The germline CDR1 and CDR2 sequences are SQVTM and ANQGSEA. The CDR3 sequence is 13 residues long. V lost 3 bases, J lost 1 base, and 9 bases lay in between.

The V and J genes are TRBV29-1 and TRBJ2-1, with TRBD2 identical over 8 bases. V shed 5 bases, J shed 9 bases, and the junction held 12 bases outside the gene matches. This CDR3 spans 14 amino acids. Germline CDR1 reads SQVTM; CDR2 reads ANQGSEA. As DNA, the CDR3 is TGCAGCGTTAAACCTTGGACTAGCTGGGGTGAGCAGTTCTTC. Translating it yields CSVKPWTSWGEQFF.

The chain has TRBV19 and TRBJ2-2; 9 bases are shared with TRBD2. The CDR3 has 17 amino acids. Losses at the gene ends were 5 bases for V and 3 bases for J; bases not matched to a gene: 10. CDR1 is LNHDA, CDR2 SQIVND, per germline (reference sequence). The CDR3, as DNA: TGTGCCAGTAGTTACGGTAGCGGGAGAACCCACACCGGGGAGCTGTTTTTT. Translation gives CASSYGSGRTHTGELFF.

The rearrangement links TRBV5-4 to TRBJ2-1, with 9 bases lining up with TRBD2. J lost 7 bases, V lost 3 bases, and 8 bases had no gene match. The CDR3 length is 15 residues. Germline CDR1 reads SGHNT; CDR2 reads YYREEE (reference sequence). CDR3 residues: CASSSIAGAGNEQFF. In DNA, the CDR3 is TGTGCCAGCAGCTCAATAGCGGGAGCGGGTAATGAGCAGTTCTTC.

The chain carries TRBV11-3 and TRBJ2-2, with D unclear. Germline CDR1 and CDR2: SGHNT and YENEEA. V dropped 1 base and J dropped 6 bases, with 6 bases sitting between them. CDR3 length: 13 amino acids. CDR3 sequence: CASSLVAAGELFF. CDR3 sequence (DNA): TGTGCCAGCAGCTTAGTTGCGGCCGGGGAGCTGTTTTTT.

The chain uses TRBV2 and TRBJ2-1; 10 nucleotides agree with TRBD2. The CDR3 consists of 13 residues. The V and J ends lost 6 bases and 10 bases, in that order; junction bases with no gene match: 6. Germline V lookup: CDR1 SNHLY, CDR2 FYNNEI. The CDR3 region has the DNA TGTGCCAGCAGAGTCTCTAGCGGGAGCGAGCAGTTCTTC. Translating it yields CASRVSSGSEQFF.

The gene calls are TRBV27 and TRBJ2-7; the D is unclear. Germline V lookup: CDR1 MNHEY, CDR2 SMNVEV (reference sequence). The length of the CDR3 is 13 residues. V shed 3 bases and J shed 0 bases, with 6 bases lying between them. This CDR3 is CASSFGFSYEQYF. CDR3 in DNA: TGTGCCAGCAGTTTCGGATTCTCCTACGAGCAGTACTTC.

The chain joins TRBV5-8 to TRBJ2-2; D is perhaps TRBD1 (6 bases). With 2 bases removed from V and 2 bases from J, the gap between germline ends came to 10 bases. Germline CDR1 reads SGHTS; CDR2 reads YDEGEE. The CDR3 is made up of 15 amino acids. The CDR3 loop reads CASSFGTLNTGELFF. CDR3 DNA: TGTGCCAGCAGCTTCGGGACACTTAACACCGGGGAGCTGTTTTTT.

In its sample, this clone was seen a few times. The chain joins TRBV29-1 to TRBJ1-1; D remains ambiguous. Trimming pared 5 bases from V and 1 base from J, leaving 11 bases between. This CDR3 region has 13 residues. Per germline, CDR1 SQVTM and CDR2 ANQGSEA. CDR3 sequence (DNA): TGCAGCGTTCAACCCCTGACGAACACTGAAGCTTTCTTT. It specifies CSVQPLTNTEAFF.

V gene TRBV7-8 combines with J gene TRBJ1-5; D remains unclear. This CDR3 spans 12 amino acids. CDR1 is SGHVS, CDR2 FQNEAQ, per germline. V was shortened by 2 bases and J by 5 bases, with 4 bases between the two germline ends. The DNA of the CDR3 is TGTGCCAGCAGCTTAAACGATCAGCCCCAGCATTTT. Its protein product is CASSLNDQPQHF.

This rearrangement joins TRBV6-5 to TRBJ2-2; 8 positions agree with TRBD1. V lost 5 bases to trimming and J lost 7 bases; unmatched junction nucleotides: 6. This CDR3 contains 14 residues. Germline V CDR1 and CDR2: MNHEY, SVGAGI. CDR3 DNA sequence: TGTGCCAGCAGTCGACAGGGGCTGGGCGGGGAGCTGTTTTTT. Translated: CASSRQGLGGELFF.

This chain joins TRBV25-1 and TRBJ1-1, with 8 bases lining up with TRBD1. The CDR3 runs to 13 residues. Trimming removed 6 bases from V and 5 bases from J; junction bases left unmatched: 5. From germline, CDR1 is MGHDK and CDR2 SYGVNS. The CDR3 loop reads CASSQGARTEAFF. Here the CDR3 DNA reads TGTGCCAGCAGCCAGGGGGCAAGGACTGAAGCTTTCTTT.

The chain is built from TRBV2 and TRBJ1-1; TRBD1 agrees at 11 bases. Losses at the gene ends were 9 bases for V and 3 bases for J; bases not matched to a gene: 0. In germline, CDR1 is SNHLY, CDR2 FYNNEI. The CDR3 spans 12 residues. Here the CDR3 reads CARGQGDTEAFF. As DNA, the CDR3 is TGTGCCAGGGGACAGGGGGACACTGAAGCTTTCTTT.

This clone appeared a few times. The chain has TRBV30 and TRBJ1-1, with a weak D call TRBD1 (5 bases). Germline assignment: CDR1 GTSNPN and CDR2 SVGIG (reference sequence). The CDR3 runs to 13 residues. V lost 5 bases to trimming and J lost 1 base, with 11 bases between them. For the CDR3, the DNA is TGTGCCTGGGCCCCGGGGCCGAACACTGAAGCTTTCTTT. It translates to CAWAPGPNTEAFF. Variable domain in full (rest from reference TRBV30 and TRBJ1-1): SQTIHQWPATLVQPVGSPLSLECTVEGTSNPNLYWYRQAAGRGLQLLFYSVGIGQISSEVPQNLSASRPQDRQFILSSKKLLLSDSGFYLCAWAPGPNTEAFFGQGTRLTVV.

The chain's CDR3 is CASSGSLAGSLNTEAFF. CDR3 nucleotides: TGTGCCAGCAGTGGAAGCCTGGCAGGGTCGCTGAACACTGAAGCTTTCTTT. The chain uses TRBV6-1 and TRBJ1-1, with D perhaps TRBD1 (5 bases). The length of the CDR3 is 17 residues. Per germline, CDR1 MNHNS and CDR2 SASEGT. Between the trimmed V and J ends, which lost 4 bases and 0 bases, there was a span of 18 bases.

This clone was found once. J is TRBJ2-1 and V is TRBV15, with no clear D. The germline V gene encodes CDR1 LNHNV and CDR2 YYDKDF (reference sequence). CDR3 length: 13 amino acids. V lost 3 bases and J 15 bases, leaving 18 bases between the germline ends. Here the CDR3 DNA reads TGTGCCACCAGCAGGGACCCGGTCGAAGGGCTGTTCTTC. Protein product: CATSRDPVEGLFF.

This clone was observed a handful of times. CDR3 loop: CASSDGRGGELFF. For the CDR3, the DNA is TGTGCCAGCAGTGACGGTCGAGGGGGGGAGCTGTTTTTT. This rearrangement joins TRBV25-1 to TRBJ2-2; maybe TRBD2 (5 bases). Germline CDR1 and CDR2: MGHDK and SYGVNS. The CDR3 is made up of 13 amino acids. V lost 3 bases and J 8 bases, leaving 10 bases between the germline ends.

This clone showed up just a few times. This chain joins TRBV2 and TRBJ2-2; D may be TRBD1 (5 bases). There are 13 residues in the CDR3. Per the germline V gene, CDR1 is SNHLY and CDR2 is FYNNEI. V gave up 3 bases and J gave up 6 bases, with 8 bases separating them. The DNA for the CDR3 is TGTGCCAGCAGTGAGGCCAGGGCCGGGGAGCTGTTTTTT. Its translation: CASSEARAGELFF.

V and J are TRBV28 and TRBJ1-4; weak D call: TRBD1 (5 bases). Deletions cut 5 bases from V and 3 bases from J, with 10 bases between. In germline, CDR1 is MDHEN, CDR2 SYDVKM. The CDR3 extends over 14 amino acids. DNA of the CDR3: TGTGCCAGCAGTCGATGGGGCTCTAATGAAAAACTGTTTTTT. It yields the protein CASSRWGSNEKLFF.

Only one count was recorded for this clone. This chain uses TRBV6-1 with TRBJ2-2; D may match TRBD1 or TRBD2 (5 bases each). Per germline, CDR1 MNHNS and CDR2 SASEGT. V was trimmed by 4 bases and J by 1 base, leaving 25 bases between them. CDR3 length equals 20 residues. This CDR3 reads CASSGIRDGVSFGNTGELFF. CDR3 DNA sequence: TGTGCCAGCAGTGGGATTCGGGACGGGGTTAGTTTCGGGAACACCGGGGAGCTGTTTTTT.

This chain links TRBV30 with TRBJ1-1; 8 bases map to TRBD1. CDR1 GTSNPN and CDR2 SVGIG come from the germline V gene (reference sequence). V trimming: 0 bases; J trimming: 4 bases; junction bases outside the gene matches: 4. There are 14 residues in the CDR3. The CDR3 bases are TGTGCCTGGAGTGTTCCGGACAGGGCCACTGAAGCTTTCTTT. As protein: CAWSVPDRATEAFF.

As DNA, the CDR3 is TGTGCCAGTAGAGGAGAGGGTCTATCTGGAAACACCATATATTTT. Protein: CASRGEGLSGNTIYF. The chain combines TRBV6-1 with TRBJ1-3; D is ambiguous. Germline CDR1 and CDR2: MNHNS and SASEGT. CDR3 length equals 15 residues. Trimming took off 9 bases at V and 1 base at J, with 16 bases between the two ends.

The sample holds one count of this clone. This chain links TRBV10-3 with TRBJ1-2, with 7 bases identical to TRBD1. The CDR3 covers 11 residues. The germline CDR1 and CDR2 sequences are ENHRY and SYGVKD. The trim removed 10 bases at V and 6 bases at J, leaving 5 bases unmatched. CDR3 sequence reads: CATSTGNGYTF. CDR3 nucleotide sequence: TGTGCCACCTCGACAGGGAATGGCTACACCTTC.